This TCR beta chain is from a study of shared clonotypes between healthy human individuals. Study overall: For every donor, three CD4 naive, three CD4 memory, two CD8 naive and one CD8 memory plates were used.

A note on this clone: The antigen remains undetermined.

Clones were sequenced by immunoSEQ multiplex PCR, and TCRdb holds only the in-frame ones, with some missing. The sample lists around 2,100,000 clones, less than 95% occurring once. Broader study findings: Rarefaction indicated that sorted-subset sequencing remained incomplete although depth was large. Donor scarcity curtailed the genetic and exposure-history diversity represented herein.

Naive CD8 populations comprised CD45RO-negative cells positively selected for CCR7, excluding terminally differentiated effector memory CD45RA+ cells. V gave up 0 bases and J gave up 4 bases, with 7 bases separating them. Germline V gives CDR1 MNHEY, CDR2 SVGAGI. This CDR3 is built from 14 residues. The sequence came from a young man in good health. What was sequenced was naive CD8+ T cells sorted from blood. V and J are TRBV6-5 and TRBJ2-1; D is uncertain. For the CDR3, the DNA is TGTGCCAGCAGTTACTCGAACGCTTACAATGAGCAGTTCTTC. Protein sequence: CASSYSNAYNEQFF.